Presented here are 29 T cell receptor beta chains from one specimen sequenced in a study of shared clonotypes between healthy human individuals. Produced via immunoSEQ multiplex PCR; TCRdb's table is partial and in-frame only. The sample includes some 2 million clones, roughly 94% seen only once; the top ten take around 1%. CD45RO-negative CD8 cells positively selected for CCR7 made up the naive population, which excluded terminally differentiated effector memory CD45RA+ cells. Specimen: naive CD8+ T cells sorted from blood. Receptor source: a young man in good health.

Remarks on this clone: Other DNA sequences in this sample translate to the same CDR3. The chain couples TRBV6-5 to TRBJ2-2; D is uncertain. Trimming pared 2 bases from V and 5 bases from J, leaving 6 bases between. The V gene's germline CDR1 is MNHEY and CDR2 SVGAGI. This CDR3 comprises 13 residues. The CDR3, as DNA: TGTGCCAGCAGTTACGGTTCGACCGGGGAGCTGTTTTTT. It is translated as CASSYGSTGELFF.

The CDR3 coding sequence is TGCGCCAGCAGCCAAGAAATCCCAGGCGGGAACTACAATGAGCAGTTCTTC. Translating gives CASSQEIPGGNYNEQFF. V is TRBV4-3 and J is TRBJ2-1, with D perhaps matching TRBD2 (6 bases). Trimming removed 0 bases from V and 3 bases from J, with 15 bases in between. Germline-derived CDR1 and CDR2 are LGHNA and YSLEER. The CDR3 covers 17 residues.

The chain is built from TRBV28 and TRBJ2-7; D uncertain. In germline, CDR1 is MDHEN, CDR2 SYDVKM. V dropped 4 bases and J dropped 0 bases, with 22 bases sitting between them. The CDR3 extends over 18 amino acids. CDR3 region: CASSSTRSRPLPSYEQYF. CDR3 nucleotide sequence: TGTGCCAGCAGTTCTACCCGATCGAGGCCGCTGCCCTCCTACGAGCAGTACTTC.

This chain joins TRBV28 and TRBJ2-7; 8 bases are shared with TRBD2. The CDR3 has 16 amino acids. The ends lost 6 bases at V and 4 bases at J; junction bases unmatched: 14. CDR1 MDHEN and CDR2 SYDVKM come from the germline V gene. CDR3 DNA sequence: TGTGCCAGCAGGGACCGAGGTAGCGGGGTTCAATACGAGCAGTACTTC. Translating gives CASRDRGSGVQYEQYF.

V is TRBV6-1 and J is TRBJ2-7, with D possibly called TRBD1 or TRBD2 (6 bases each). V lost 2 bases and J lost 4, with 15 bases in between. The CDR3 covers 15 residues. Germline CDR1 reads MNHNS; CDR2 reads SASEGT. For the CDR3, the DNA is TGTGCCAGCAGTGAAAATCCGGGGGCAGTATACGAGCAGTACTTC. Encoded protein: CASSENPGAVYEQYF.

The CDR3 region is CASSEVFTQYF. The CDR3 DNA sequence: TGCGCCAGCAGTGAGGTTTTTACGCAGTATTTT. V and J are TRBV10-2 and TRBJ2-3; D is undetermined. In germline, CDR1 is WSHSY, CDR2 SAAADI. The CDR3 covers 11 residues. The V and J ends lost 2 bases and 8 bases respectively, with 5 bases between them.

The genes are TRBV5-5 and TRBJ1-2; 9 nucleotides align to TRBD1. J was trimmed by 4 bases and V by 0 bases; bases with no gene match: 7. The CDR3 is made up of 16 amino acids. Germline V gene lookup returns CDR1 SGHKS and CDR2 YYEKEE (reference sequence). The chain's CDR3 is CASSLEWTGAAYGYTF. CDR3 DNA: TGTGCCAGCAGCTTGGAATGGACAGGGGCGGCCTATGGCTACACCTTC.

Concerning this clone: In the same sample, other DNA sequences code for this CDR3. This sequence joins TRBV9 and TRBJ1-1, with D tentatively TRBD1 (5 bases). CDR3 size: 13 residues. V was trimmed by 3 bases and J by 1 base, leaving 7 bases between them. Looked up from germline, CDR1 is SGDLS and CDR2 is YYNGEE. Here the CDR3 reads CASSAGGNTEAFF. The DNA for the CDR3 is TGTGCCAGCAGCGCGGGGGGGAACACTGAAGCTTTCTTT.

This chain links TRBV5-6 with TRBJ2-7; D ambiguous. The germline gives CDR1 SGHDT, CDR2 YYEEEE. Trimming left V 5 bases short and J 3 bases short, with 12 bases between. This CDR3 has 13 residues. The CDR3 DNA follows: TGTGCCAGCAGTGACGCAAACCTCTACGAGCAGTACTTC. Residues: CASSDANLYEQYF.

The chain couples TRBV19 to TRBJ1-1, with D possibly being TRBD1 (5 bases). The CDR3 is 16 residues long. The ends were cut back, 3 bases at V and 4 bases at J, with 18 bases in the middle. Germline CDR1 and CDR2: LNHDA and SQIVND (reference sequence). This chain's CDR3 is CASSIKGSWRVTEAFF. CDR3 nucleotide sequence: TGTGCCAGTAGTATTAAGGGGAGCTGGAGAGTCACTGAAGCTTTCTTT.

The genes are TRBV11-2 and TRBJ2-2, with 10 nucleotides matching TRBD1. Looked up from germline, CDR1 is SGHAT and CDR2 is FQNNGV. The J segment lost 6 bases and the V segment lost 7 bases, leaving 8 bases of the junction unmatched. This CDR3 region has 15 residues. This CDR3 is CASTLSGTGAGELFF. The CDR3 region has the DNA TGTGCCAGCACCCTGTCGGGGACAGGGGCCGGGGAGCTGTTTTTT. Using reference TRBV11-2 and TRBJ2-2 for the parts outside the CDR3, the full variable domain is EAGVAQSPRYKIIEKRQSVAFWCNPISGHATLYWYQQILGQGPKLLIQFQNNGVVDDSQLPKDRFSAERLKGVDSTLKIQPAKLEDSAVYLCASTLSGTGAGELFFGEGSRLTVL.

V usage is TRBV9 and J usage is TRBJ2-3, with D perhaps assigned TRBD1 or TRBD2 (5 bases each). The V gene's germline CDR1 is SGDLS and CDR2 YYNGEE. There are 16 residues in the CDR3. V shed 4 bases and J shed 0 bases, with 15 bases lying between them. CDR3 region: CASSPTSGTSTDTQYF. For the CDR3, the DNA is TGTGCCAGCAGCCCAACGTCCGGGACCAGCACAGATACGCAGTATTTT. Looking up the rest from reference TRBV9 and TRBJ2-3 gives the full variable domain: DSGVTQTPKHLITATGQRVTLRCSPRSGDLSVYWYQQSLDQGLQFLIQYYNGEERAKGNILERFSAQQFPDLHSELNLSSLELGDSALYFCASSPTSGTSTDTQYFGPGTRLTVL.

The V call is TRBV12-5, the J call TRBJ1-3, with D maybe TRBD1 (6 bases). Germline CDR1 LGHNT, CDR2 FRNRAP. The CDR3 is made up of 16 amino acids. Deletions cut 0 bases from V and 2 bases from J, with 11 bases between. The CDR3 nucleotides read TGTGCTAGTGGTTTGGTAGAGGGGGGGACTGGAAACACCATATATTTT. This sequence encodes CASGLVEGGTGNTIYF. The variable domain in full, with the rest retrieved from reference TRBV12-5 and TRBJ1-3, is DARVTQTPRHKVTEMGQEVTMRCQPILGHNTVFWYRQTMMQGLELLAYFRNRAPLDDSGMPKDRFSAEMPDATLATLKIQPSEPRDSAVYFCASGLVEGGTGNTIYFGEGSWLTVV.

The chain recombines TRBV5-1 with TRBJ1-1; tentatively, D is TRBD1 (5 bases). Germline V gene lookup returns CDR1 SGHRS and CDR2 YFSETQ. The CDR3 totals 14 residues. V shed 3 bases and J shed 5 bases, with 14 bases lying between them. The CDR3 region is CASSSAPGGTEAFF. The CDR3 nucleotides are TGCGCCAGCAGCTCGGCCCCGGGGGGGACTGAAGCTTTCTTT.

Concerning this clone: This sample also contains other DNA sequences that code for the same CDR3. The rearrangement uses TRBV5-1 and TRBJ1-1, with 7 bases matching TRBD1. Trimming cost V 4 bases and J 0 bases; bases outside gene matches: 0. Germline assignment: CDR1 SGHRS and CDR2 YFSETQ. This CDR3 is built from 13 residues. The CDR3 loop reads CASSGTVNTEAFF. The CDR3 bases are TGCGCCAGCAGCGGGACAGTGAACACTGAAGCTTTCTTT.

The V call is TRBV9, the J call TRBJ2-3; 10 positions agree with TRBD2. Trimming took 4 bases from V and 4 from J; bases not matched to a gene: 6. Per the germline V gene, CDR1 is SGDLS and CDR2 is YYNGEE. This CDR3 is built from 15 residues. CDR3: CASSIAGGSPDTQYF. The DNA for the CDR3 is TGTGCCAGCAGCATAGCGGGGGGATCTCCAGATACGCAGTATTTT.

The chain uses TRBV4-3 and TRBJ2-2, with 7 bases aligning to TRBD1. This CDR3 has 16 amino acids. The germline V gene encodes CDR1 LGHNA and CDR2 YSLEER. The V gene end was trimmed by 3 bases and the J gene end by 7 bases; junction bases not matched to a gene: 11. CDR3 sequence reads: CASSQGTGAANGELFF. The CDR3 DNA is TGCGCCAGCAGCCAGGGCACAGGGGCGGCTAACGGGGAGCTGTTTTTT.

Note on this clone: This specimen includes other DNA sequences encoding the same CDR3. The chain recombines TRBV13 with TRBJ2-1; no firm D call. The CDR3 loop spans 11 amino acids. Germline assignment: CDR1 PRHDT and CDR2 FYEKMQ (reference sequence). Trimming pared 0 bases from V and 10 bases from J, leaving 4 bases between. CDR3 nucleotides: TGTGCCAGCAGCTTAGGGCCCGAGCAGTTCTTC. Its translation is CASSLGPEQFF.

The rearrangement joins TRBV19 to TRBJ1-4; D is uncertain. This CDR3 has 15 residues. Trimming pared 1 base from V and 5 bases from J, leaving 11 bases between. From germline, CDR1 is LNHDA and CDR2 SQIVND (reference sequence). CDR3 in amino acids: CASSIVGATNEKLFF. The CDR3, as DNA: TGTGCCAGTAGTATAGTGGGTGCTACAAATGAAAAACTGTTTTTT.

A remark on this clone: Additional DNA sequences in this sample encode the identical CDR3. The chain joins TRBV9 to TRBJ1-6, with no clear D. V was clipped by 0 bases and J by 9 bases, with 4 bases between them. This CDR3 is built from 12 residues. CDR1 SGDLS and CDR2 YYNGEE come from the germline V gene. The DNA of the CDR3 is TGTGCCAGCAGCGTAGGCGCTTCACCCCTCCACTTT. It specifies CASSVGASPLHF.

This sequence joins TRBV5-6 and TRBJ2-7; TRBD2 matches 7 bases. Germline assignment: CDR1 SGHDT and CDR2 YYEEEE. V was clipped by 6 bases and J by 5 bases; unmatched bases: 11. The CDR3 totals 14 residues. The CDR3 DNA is TGTGCCAGCACCGCTTGGGGAGGGATCAACGAGCAGTACTTC. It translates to CASTAWGGINEQYF.

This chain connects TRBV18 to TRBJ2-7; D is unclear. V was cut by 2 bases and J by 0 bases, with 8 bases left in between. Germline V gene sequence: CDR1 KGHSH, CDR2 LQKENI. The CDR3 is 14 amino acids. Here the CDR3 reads CASSPAESSYEQYF. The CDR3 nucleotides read TGTGCCAGCTCACCAGCGGAATCCTCCTACGAGCAGTACTTC.

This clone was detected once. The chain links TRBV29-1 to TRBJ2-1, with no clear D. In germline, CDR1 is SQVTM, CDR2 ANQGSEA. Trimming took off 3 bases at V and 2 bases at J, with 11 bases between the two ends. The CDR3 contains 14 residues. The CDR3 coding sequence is TGCAGCGTTGAGTCCCCCTTTGCCTACAATGAGCAGTTCTTC. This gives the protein CSVESPFAYNEQFF.

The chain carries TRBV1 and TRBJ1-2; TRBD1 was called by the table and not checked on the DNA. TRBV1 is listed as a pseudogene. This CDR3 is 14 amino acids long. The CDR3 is CTSSQTDRDHGYTF. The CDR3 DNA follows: TGCACCAGCAGCCAGACAGACAGGGACCATGGCTACACCTTC.

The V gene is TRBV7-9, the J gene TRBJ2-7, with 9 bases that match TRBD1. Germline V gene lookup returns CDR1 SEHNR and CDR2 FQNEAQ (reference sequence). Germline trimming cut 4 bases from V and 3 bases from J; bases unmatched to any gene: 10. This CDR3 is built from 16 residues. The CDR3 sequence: CASSSSIETGGYEQYF. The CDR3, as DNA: TGTGCCAGCAGCTCATCAATAGAGACAGGGGGCTACGAGCAGTACTTC.

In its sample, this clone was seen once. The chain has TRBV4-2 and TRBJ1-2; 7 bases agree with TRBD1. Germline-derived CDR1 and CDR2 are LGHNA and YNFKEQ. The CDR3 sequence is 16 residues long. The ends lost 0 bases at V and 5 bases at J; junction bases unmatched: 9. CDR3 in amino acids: CASSQEAAGTVYGYTF. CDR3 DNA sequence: TGTGCCAGCAGCCAAGAAGCCGCCGGGACAGTTTATGGCTACACCTTC.

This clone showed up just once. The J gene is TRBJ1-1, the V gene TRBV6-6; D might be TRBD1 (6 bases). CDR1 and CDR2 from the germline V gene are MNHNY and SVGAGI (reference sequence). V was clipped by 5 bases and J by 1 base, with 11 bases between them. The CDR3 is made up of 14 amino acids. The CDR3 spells CASSLLTGNTEAFF. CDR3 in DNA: TGTGCCAGCAGTCTACTGACAGGGAACACTGAAGCTTTCTTT.

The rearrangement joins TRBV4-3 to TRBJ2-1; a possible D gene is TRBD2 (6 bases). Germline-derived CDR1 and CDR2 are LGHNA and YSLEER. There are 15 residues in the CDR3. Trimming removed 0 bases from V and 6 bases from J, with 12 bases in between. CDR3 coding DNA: TGCGCCAGCAGCCAAGATTTTCTACTAGCCAATGAGCAGTTCTTC. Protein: CASSQDFLLANEQFF.

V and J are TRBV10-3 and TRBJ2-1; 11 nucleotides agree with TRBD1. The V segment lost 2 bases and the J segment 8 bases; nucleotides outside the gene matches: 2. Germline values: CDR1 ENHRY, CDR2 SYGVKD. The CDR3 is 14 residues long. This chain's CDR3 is CAISEPGQGDEQFF. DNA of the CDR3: TGTGCCATCAGTGAGCCGGGACAGGGGGATGAGCAGTTCTTC.